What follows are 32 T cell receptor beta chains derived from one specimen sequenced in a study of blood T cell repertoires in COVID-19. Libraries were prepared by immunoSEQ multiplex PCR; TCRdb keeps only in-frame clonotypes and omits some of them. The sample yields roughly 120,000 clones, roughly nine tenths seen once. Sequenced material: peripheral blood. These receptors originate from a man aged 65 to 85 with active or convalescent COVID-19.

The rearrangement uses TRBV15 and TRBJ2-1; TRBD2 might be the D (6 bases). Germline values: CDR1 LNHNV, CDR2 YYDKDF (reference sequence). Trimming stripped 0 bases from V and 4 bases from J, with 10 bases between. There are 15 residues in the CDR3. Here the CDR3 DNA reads TGTGCCACCAGCAGAGATCGGGGGACTTACAATGAGCAGTTCTTC. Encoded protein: CATSRDRGTYNEQFF.

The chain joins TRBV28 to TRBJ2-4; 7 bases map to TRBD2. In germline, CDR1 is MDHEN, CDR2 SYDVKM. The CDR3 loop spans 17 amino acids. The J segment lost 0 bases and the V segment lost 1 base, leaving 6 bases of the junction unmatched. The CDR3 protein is CASSLSSGRVAKNIQYF. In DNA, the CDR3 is TGTGCCAGCAGTTTATCTAGCGGCAGAGTAGCCAAAAACATTCAGTACTTC.

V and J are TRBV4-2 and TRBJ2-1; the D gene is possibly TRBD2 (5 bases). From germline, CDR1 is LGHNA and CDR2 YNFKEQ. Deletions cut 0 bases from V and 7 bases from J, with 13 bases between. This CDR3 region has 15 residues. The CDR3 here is CASSQDLSGGNEQFF. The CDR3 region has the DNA TGTGCCAGCAGCCAAGACCTCAGTGGCGGGAATGAGCAGTTCTTC.

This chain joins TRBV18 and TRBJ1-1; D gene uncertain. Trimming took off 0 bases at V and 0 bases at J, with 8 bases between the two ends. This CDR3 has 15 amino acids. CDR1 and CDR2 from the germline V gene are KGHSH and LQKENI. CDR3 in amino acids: CASSPPRLMNTEAFF. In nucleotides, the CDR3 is TGTGCCAGCTCACCACCGAGACTTATGAACACTGAAGCTTTCTTT.

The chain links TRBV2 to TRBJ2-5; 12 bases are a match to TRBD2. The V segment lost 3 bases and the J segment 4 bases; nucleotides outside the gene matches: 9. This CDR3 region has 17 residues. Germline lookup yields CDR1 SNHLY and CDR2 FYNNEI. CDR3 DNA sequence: TGTGCCAGCAGTGACGGGGGGCTAGCGGGAGGGAGAGAGACCCAGTACTTC. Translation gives CASSDGGLAGGRETQYF. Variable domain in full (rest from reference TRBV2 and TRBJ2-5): EPEVTQTPSHQVTQMGQEVILRCVPISNHLYFYWYRQILGQKVEFLVSFYNNEISEKSEIFDDQFSVERPDGSNFTLKIRSTKLEDSAMYFCASSDGGLAGGRETQYFGPGTRLLVL.

The CDR3 region is CASSRKLAKNIQYF. The CDR3 nucleotides are TGCGCCAGCAGCAGGAAGCTAGCCAAAAACATTCAGTACTTC. The rearrangement links TRBV10-1 to TRBJ2-4; D is ambiguous. This CDR3 is 14 amino acids long. V was shortened by 6 bases and J by 0 bases, with 9 bases between the two germline ends. Looked up from germline, CDR1 is WNHNN and CDR2 is SYGVQD (reference sequence).

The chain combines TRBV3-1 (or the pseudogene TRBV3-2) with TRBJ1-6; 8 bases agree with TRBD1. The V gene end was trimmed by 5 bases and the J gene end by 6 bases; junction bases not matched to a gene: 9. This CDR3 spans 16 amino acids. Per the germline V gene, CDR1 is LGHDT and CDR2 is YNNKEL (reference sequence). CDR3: CASSWTRTGSNSPLHF. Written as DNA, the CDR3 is TGTGCCAGCAGCTGGACGAGGACAGGGAGTAATTCACCCCTCCACTTT.

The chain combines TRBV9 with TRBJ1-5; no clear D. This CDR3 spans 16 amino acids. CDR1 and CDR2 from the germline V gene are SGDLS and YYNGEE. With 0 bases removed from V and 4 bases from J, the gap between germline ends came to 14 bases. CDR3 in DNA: TGTGCCAGCAGCGTAGCACGTGTTACGGTAAATCAGCCCCAGCATTTT. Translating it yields CASSVARVTVNQPQHF.

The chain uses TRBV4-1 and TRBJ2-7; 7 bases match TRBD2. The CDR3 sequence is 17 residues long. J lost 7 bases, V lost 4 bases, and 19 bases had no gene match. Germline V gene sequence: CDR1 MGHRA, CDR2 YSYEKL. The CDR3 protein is CASSPDRKSRPGGEQYF. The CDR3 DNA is TGCGCCAGCAGCCCTGACAGAAAGTCAAGGCCCGGGGGGGAGCAGTACTTC.

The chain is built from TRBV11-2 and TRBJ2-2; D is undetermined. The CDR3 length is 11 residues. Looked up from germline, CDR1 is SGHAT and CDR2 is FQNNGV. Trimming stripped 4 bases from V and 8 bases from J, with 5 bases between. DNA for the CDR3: TGTGCCAGCAGCTCGGTGGGGGAGCTGTTTTTT. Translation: CASSSVGELFF.

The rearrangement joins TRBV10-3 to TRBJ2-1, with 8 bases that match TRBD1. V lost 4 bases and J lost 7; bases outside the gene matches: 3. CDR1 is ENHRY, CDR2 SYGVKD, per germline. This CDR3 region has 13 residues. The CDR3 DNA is TGTGCCATCAGTGGACAGGGGAGGAATGAGCAGTTCTTC. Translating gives CAISGQGRNEQFF.

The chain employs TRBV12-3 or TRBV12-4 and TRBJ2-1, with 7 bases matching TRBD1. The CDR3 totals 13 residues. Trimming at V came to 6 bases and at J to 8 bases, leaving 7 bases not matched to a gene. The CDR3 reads CASSRDRADEQFF. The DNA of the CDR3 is TGTGCCAGCAGCCGTGACAGGGCCGATGAGCAGTTCTTC.

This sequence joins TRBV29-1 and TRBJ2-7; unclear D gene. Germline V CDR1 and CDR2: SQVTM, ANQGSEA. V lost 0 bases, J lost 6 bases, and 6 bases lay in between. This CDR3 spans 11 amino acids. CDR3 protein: CSVEDGREQYF. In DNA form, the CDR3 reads TGCAGCGTTGAAGACGGTCGCGAGCAGTACTTC.

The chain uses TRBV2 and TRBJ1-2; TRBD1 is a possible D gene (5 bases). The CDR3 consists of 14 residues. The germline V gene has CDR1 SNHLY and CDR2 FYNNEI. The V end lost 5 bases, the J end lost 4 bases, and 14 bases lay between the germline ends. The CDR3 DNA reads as TGTGCCAGCAGTAGGAGACAGCTAACCTATGGCTACACCTTC. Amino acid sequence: CASSRRQLTYGYTF.

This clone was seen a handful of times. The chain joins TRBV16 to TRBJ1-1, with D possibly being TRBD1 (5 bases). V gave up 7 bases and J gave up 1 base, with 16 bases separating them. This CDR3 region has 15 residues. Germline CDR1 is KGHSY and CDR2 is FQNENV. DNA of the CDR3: TGTGCCAGCAAGAAAGGGGCAACCAGGAACACTGAAGCTTTCTTT. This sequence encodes CASKKGATRNTEAFF. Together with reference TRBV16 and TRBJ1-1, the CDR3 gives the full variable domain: GEEVAQTPKHLVRGEGQKAKLYCAPIKGHSYVFWYQQVLKNEFKFLISFQNENVFDETGMPKERFSAKCLPNSPCSLEIQATKLEDSAVYFCASKKGATRNTEAFFGQGTRLTVV.

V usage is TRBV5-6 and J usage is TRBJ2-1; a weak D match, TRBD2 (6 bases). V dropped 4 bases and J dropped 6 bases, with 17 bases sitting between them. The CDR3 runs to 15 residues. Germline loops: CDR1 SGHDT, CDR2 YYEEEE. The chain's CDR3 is CASSPGLFIGNEQFF. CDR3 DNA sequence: TGTGCCAGCAGCCCGGGACTGTTCATAGGCAATGAGCAGTTCTTC.

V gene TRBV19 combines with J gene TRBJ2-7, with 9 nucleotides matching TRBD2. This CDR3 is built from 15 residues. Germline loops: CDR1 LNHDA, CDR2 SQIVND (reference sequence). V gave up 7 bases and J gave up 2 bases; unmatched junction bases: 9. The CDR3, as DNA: TGTGCCAGTAATGCCTTTAGCGGGAGCGCCTACGAGCAGTACTTC. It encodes CASNAFSGSAYEQYF.

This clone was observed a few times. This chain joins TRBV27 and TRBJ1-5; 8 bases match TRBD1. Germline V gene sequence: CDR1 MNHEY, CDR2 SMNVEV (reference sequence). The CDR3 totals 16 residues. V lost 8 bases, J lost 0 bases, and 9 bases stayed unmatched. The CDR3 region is CASPRGRVGSNQPQHF. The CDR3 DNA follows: TGTGCCAGCCCCAGGGGGCGGGTGGGTAGCAATCAGCCCCAGCATTTT.

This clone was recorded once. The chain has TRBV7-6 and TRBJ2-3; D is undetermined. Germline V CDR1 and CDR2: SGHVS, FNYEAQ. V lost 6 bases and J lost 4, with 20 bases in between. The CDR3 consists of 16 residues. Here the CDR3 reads CASSQHPNGVADTQYF. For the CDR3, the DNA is TGTGCCAGCAGTCAACATCCCAATGGAGTTGCAGATACGCAGTATTTT.

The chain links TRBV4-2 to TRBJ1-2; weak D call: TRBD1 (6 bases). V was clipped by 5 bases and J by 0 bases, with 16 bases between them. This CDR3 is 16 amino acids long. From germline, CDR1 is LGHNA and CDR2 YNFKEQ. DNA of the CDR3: TGTGCCAGCAGCTACGCCGGGACACTTCCTAACTATGGCTACACCTTC. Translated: CASSYAGTLPNYGYTF.

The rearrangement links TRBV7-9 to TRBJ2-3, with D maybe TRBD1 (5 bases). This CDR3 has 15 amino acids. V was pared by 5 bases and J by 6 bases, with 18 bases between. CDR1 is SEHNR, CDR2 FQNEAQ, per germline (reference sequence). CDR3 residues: CASSGRTPLGDTQYF. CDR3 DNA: TGTGCCAGCAGCGGGCGGACACCTCTTGGGGATACGCAGTATTTT.

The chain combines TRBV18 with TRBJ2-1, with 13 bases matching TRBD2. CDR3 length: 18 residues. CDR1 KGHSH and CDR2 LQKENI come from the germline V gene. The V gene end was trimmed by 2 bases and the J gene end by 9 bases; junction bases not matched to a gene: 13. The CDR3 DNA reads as TGTGCCAGCTCACCAAGTCCCCCCGGGACTAGCGGGAAAGTTGAGCAGTTCTTC. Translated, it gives CASSPSPPGTSGKVEQFF.

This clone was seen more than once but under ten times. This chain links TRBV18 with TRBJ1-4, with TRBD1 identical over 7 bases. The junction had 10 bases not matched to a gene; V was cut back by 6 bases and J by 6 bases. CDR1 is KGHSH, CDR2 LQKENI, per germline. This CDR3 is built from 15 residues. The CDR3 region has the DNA TGTGCCAGCTCCCGCATGACAGGGAAGGATGAAAAACTGTTTTTT. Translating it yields CASSRMTGKDEKLFF.

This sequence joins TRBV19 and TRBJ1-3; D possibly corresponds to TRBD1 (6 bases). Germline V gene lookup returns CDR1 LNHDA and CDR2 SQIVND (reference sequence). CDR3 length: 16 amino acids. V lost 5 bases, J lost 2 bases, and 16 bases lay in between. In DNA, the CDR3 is TGTGCCAGTAGTTACGAGGGGGTGAATCCTGGAAACACCATATATTTT. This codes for CASSYEGVNPGNTIYF.

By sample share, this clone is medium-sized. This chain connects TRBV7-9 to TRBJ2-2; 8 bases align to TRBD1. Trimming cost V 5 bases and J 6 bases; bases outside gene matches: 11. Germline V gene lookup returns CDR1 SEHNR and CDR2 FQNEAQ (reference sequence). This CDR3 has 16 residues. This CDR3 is CASSPPGQGASGELFF. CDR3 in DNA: TGTGCCAGCAGCCCTCCAGGGCAGGGGGCGTCCGGGGAGCTGTTTTTT. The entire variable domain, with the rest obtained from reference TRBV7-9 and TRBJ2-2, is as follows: DTGVSQNPRHKITKRGQNVTFRCDPISEHNRLYWYRQTLGQGPEFLTYFQNEAQLEKSRLLSDRFSAERPKGSFSTLEIQRTEQGDSAMYLCASSPPGQGASGELFFGEGSRLTVL.

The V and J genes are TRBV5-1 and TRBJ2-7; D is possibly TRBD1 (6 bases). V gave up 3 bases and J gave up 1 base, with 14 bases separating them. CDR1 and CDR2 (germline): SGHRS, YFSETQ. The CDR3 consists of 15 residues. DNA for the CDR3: TGCGCCAGCAGCTCGGGACAAACGGGGTCCTACGAGCAGTACTTC. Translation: CASSSGQTGSYEQYF.

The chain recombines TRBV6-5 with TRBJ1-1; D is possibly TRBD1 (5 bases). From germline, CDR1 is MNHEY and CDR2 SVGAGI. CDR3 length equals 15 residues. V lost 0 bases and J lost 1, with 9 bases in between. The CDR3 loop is CASSYSPGGNTEAFF. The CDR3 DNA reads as TGTGCCAGCAGTTACTCTCCGGGGGGGAACACTGAAGCTTTCTTT.

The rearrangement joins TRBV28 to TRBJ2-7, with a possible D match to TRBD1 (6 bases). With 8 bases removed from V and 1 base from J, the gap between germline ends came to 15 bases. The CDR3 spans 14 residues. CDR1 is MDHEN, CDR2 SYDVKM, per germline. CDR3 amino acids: CASFTGGQSYEQYF. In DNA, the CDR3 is TGTGCCAGCTTTACAGGAGGACAGTCCTACGAGCAGTACTTC.

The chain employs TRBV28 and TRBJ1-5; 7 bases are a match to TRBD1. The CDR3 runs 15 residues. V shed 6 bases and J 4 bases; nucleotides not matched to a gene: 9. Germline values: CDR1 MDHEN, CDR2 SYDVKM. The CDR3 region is CASSPVDRENQPQHF. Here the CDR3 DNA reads TGTGCCAGCAGCCCCGTTGACAGGGAGAATCAGCCCCAGCATTTT.

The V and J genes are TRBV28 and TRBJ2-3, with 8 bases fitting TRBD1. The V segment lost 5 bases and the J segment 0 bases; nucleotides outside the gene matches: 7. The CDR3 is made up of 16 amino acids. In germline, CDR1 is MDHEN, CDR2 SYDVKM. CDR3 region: CASSTRGLDSTDTQYF. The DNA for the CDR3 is TGTGCCAGCAGTACCAGGGGGCTCGATAGCACAGATACGCAGTATTTT. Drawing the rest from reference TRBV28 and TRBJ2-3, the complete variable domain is DVKVTQSSRYLVKRTGEKVFLECVQDMDHENMFWYRQDPGLGLRLIYFSYDVKMKEKGDIPEGYSVSREKKERFSLILESASTNQTSMYLCASSTRGLDSTDTQYFGPGTRLTVL.

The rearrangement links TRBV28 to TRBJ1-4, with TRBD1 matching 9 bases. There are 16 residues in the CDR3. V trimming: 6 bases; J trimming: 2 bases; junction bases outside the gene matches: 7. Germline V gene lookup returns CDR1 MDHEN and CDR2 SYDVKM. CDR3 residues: CASSPGTGRTNEKLFF. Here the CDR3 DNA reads TGTGCCAGCAGCCCGGGGACAGGGAGGACTAATGAAAAACTGTTTTTT. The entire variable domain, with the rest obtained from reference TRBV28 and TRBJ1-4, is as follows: DVKVTQSSRYLVKRTGEKVFLECVQDMDHENMFWYRQDPGLGLRLIYFSYDVKMKEKGDIPEGYSVSREKKERFSLILESASTNQTSMYLCASSPGTGRTNEKLFFGSGTQLSVL.

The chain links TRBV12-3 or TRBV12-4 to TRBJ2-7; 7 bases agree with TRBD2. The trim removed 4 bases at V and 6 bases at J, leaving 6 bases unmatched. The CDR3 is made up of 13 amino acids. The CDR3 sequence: CASSSAGVPEQYF. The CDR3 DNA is TGTGCCAGCAGTTCTGCGGGAGTTCCCGAGCAGTACTTC.